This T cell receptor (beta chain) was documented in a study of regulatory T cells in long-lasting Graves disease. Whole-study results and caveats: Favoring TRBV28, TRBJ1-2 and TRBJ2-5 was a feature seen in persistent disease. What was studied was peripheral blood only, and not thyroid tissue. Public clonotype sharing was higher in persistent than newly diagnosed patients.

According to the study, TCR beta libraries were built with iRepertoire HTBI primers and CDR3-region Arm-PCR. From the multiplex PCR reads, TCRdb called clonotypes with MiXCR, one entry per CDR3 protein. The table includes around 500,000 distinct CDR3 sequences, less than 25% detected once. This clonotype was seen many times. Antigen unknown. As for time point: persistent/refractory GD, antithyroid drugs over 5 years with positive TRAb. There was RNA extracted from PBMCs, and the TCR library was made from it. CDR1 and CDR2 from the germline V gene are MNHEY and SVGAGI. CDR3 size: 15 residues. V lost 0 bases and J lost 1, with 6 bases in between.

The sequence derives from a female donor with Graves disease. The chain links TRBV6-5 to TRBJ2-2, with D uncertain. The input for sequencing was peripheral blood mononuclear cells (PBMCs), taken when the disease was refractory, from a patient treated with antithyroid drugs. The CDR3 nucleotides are TGTGCCAGCAGTTACTCCTCAGGGAACACCGGGGAGCTGTTTTTT. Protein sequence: CASSYSSGNTGELFF.